This is a list of T cell receptor beta chains from one sample in a study of T-cell reconstitution after alpha-beta-depleted transplantation in children. Via MiXCR, TCRdb re-called the PCR reads, giving one row per CDR3 protein. The repertoire consists of more than 400,000 distinct CDR3 sequences, with over 10% occurring once and the leading ten covering 14%. The sample was PBMCs, mostly from graft donor cells, taken 180 days after TCRalphabeta/CD19-depleted stem cell transplant. The receptor source for this set is a female patient aged 2 to 10 who had a stem cell transplant for aplastic anemia, so the T cells may come from the graft donor. Both conserved end residues are part of each CDR3. The D gene is left open where the match is weak. Some rows mark clone size as missing; the rest say once, few, many or name a class of expanded clone.

CDR3 protein | CDR3 DNA | D gene | V gene | clone size | J gene
CASTRTGRPYEQYF | TGTGCCAGCACACGCACGGGACGGCCCTACGAGCAGTACTTC | - | TRBV28 | - | TRBJ2-7
CASSTTMGLGSYNEQFF | TGTGCCAGCAGCACAACCATGGGACTAGGCTCCTACAATGAGCAGTTCTTC | TRBD2 | TRBV7-6 | - | TRBJ2-1
CASSFEAGANVLTF | TGTGCCAGCAGTTTTGAGGCTGGGGCCAACGTCCTGACTTTC | - | TRBV12-3/TRBV12-4 | many | TRBJ2-6
CASSQEVQLAQYF | TGCGCCAGCAGCCAAGAGGTTCAGCTAGCTCAGTACTTC | - | TRBV4-3 | few | TRBJ2-5
CASTLRRTGGYEQYF | TGTGCCAGCACCCTCCGTAGGACAGGGGGGTACGAGCAGTACTTC | TRBD1 | TRBV6-1 | few | TRBJ2-7
CASRNQGGTQYF | TGTGCCAGCAGGAACCAGGGAGGTACGCAGTATTTT | - | TRBV6-2/TRBV6-3 | few | TRBJ2-3
CASSLLGGMSLLQNRSYNEQFF | TGTGCCAGCAGCCTACTGGGGGGGATGTCGCTCCTACAAAATCGCTCCTACAATGAGCAGTTCTTC | TRBD2 | TRBV13 | - | TRBJ2-1
CSVAEGTYEQYF | TGCAGCGTTGCGGAGGGAACGTACGAGCAGTACTTC | - | TRBV29-1 | few | TRBJ2-7
CASVSLREGQQTEAFF | TGTGCCAGCGTTTCTCTTAGGGAGGGTCAGCAAACTGAAGCTTTCTTT | - | TRBV3-1 | few | TRBJ1-1
CASSLSGTQYF | TGTGCCAGCAGCTTAAGCGGTACGCAGTATTTT | - | TRBV7-2 | many | TRBJ2-3
CASSLNGYSNQPQHF | TGTGCCAGCAGCTTAAACGGGTATAGCAATCAGCCCCAGCATTTT | - | TRBV7-2 | many | TRBJ1-5
CASSRQGGVYNEQFF | TGTGCCAGCAGCCGACAGGGTGGGGTCTACAATGAGCAGTTCTTC | TRBD1 | TRBV7-7 | few | TRBJ2-1
CSARREGEETQYF | TGCAGTGCTAGAAGGGAGGGCGAGGAGACCCAGTACTTC | TRBD2 | TRBV20-1 | few | TRBJ2-5
CSARQANQPQHF | TGCAGTGCCCGACAGGCCAATCAGCCCCAGCATTTT | - | TRBV20-1 | few | TRBJ1-5
CASSFRVVLAGGPYEQYF | TGTGCCAGCAGCTTTCGGGTGGTATTAGCGGGAGGACCCTACGAGCAGTACTTC | TRBD2 | TRBV11-2 | few | TRBJ2-7